This TCR beta chain was recorded in a study of T cells after posttransplantation cyclophosphamide. Study outcomes and limitations: Recipient CMV seropositivity and CMV reactivation strongly tracked TRB clonality. Donor-recipient repertoire similarity was low at 1-2 months, rising over year one.

Repertoires were generated with immunoSEQ multiplex PCR, while TCRdb's copy carries only in-frame clones and drops some. The sample carries about 6,900 clones, roughly 98% recorded once. Points on this clone: Antigen: not known.

CDR1 is MNHNS and CDR2 is SASEGT in the germline V gene. This CDR3 contains 14 residues. The J segment lost 0 bases and the V segment lost 4 bases, leaving 3 bases of the junction unmatched. J is TRBJ2-7 and V is TRBV6-1; TRBD1 matches at 7 bases. The sequence came from a woman under 40 in good health and a related stem cell transplant donor. The sequencing input was naive CD8+ T cells sorted from PBMCs. The CDR3 DNA reads TGTGCCAGCAGTGCGTACAGGGGCTCCTACGAGCAGTACTTC. Encoded protein: CASSAYRGSYEQYF.